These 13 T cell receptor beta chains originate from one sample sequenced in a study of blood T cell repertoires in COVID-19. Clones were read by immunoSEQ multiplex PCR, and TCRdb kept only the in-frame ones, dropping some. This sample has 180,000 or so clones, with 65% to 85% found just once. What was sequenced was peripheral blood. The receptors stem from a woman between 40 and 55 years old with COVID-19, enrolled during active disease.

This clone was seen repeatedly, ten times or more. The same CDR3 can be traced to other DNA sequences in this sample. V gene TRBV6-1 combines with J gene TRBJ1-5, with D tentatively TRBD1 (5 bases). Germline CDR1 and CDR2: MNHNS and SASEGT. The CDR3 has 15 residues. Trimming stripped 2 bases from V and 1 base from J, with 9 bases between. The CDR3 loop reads CASSEFGGSNQPQHF. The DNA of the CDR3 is TGTGCCAGCAGTGAATTCGGGGGAAGCAATCAGCCCCAGCATTTT.

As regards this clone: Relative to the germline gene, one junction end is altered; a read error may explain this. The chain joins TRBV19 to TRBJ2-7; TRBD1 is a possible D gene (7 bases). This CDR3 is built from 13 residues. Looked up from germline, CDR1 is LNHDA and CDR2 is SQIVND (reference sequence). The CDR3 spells CASSGGTAYGQYF. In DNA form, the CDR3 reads TGTGCCAGTAGTGGCGGGACAGCCTACGGGCAGTACTTC. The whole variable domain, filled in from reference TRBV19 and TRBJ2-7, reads DGGITQSPKYLFRKEGQNVTLSCEQNLNHDAMYWYRQDPGQGLRLIYYSQIVNDFQKGDIAEGYSVSREKKESFPLTVTSAQKNPTAFYLCASSGGTAYGQYFGPGTRLTVT.

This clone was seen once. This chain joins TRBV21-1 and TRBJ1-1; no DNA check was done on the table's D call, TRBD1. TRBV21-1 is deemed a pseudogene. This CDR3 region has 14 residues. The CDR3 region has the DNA TGTGCCAGCTGGCGTTTGGACAGGGGGCCTGAAGCTTTCTTT. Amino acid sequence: CASWRLDRGPEAFF.

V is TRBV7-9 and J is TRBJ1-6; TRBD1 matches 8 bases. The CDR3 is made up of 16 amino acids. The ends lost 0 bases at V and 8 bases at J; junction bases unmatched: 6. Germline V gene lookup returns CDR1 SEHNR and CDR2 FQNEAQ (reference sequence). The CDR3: CASSLAFGQGDSPLHF. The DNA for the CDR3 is TGTGCCAGCAGCTTAGCATTTGGACAGGGAGATTCACCCCTCCACTTT.

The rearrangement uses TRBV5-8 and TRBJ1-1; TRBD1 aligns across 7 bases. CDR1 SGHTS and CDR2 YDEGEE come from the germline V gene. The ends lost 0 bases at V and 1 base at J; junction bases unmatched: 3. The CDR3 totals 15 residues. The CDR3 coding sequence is TGTGCCAGCAGCTTGGTTGGGACAGCGAACACTGAAGCTTTCTTT. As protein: CASSLVGTANTEAFF.

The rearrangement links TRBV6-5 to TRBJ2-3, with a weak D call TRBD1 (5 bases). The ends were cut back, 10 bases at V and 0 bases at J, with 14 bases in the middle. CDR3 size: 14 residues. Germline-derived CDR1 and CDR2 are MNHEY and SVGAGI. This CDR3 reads CATSSRTSTDTQYF. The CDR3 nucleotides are TGTGCCACCTCTAGTCGGACAAGCACAGATACGCAGTATTTT.

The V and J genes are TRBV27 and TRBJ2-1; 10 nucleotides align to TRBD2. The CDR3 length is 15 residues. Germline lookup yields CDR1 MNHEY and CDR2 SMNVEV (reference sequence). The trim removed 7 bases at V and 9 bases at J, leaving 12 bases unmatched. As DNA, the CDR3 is TGTGCCAGCACCGCCTGGGCTAGCGGGAGTCCTGAGCAGTTCTTC. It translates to CASTAWASGSPEQFF.

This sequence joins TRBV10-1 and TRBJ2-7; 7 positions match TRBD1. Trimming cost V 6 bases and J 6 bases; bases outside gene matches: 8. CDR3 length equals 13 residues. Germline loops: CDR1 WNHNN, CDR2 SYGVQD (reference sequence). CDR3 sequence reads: CASSDGQVREQYF. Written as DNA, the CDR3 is TGCGCCAGCAGCGATGGACAGGTTCGCGAGCAGTACTTC.

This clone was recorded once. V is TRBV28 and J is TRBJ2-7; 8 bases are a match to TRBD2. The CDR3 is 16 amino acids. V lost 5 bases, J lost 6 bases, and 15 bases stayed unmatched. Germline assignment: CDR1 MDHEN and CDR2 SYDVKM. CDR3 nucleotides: TGTGCCAGCAGTCCCCCCCGAAGAGCGGGAGTGGTCGAGCAGTACTTC. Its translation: CASSPPRRAGVVEQYF. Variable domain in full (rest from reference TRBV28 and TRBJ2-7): DVKVTQSSRYLVKRTGEKVFLECVQDMDHENMFWYRQDPGLGLRLIYFSYDVKMKEKGDIPEGYSVSREKKERFSLILESASTNQTSMYLCASSPPRRAGVVEQYFGPGTRLTVT.

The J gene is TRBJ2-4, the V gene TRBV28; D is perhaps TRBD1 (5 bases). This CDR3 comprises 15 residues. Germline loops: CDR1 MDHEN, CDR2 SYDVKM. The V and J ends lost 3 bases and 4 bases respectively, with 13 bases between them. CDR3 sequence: CASSFRENLKNIQYF. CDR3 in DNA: TGTGCCAGCAGTTTCAGGGAAAACCTAAAAAACATTCAGTACTTC.

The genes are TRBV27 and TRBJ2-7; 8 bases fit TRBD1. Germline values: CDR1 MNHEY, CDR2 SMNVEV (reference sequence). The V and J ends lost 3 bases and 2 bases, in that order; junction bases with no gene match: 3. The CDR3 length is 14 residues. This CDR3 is CASSFRTGPYEQYF. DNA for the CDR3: TGTGCCAGCAGTTTTCGGACAGGGCCCTACGAGCAGTACTTC.

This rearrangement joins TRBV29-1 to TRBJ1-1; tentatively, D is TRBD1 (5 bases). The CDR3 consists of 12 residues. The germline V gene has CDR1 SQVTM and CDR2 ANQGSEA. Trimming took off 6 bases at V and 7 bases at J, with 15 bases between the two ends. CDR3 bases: TGCAGCGTAAGGGGACTGATAGTTGAAGCTTTCTTT. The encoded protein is CSVRGLIVEAFF.

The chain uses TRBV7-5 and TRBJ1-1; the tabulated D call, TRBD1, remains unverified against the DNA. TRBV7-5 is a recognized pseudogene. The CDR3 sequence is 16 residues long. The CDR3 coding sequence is TGTGTCAGAAGCTTACTGGGGGACAGGCACAACACTGAAGCTTTCTTT. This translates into CVRSLLGDRHNTEAFF.